This T cell receptor beta chain stems from a study of T-cell memory formation after mild COVID-19. Study background: Largely, TCR clusters stayed within a single donor. Study outcomes and limitations: CD4/CD8 balance held among clones contracting day 15 to 85, and later expanders leaned CD4+. Pre-infection memory contained some responding clones, which suggested that cross-reactive memory had joined.

Germline V gene lookup returns CDR1 SGHAT and CDR2 FQNNGV. V lost 4 bases, J lost 2 bases, and 12 bases lay in between. The CDR3 sequence is 14 residues long. TCRdb re-called the 5' RACE reads through MiXCR, storing one row per CDR3 protein. Of under 300,000 distinct CDR3 sequences in the sample, about 16% were seen once. Note on this clonotype: Its target is unknown.

This sequence originates from a man between 18 and 35 years old who had mild COVID-19 (a few samples of this study predate the infection). Cell type and time point are not known. Input material: PBMCs or a T cell subset sorted from them (not recorded which). This chain connects TRBV11-2 to TRBJ2-7; D remains ambiguous. CDR3 bases: TGTGCCAGCAGCTCCTCCCCCGGTACCTACGAGCAGTACTTC. Translated: CASSSSPGTYEQYF. The full variable domain, with the rest looked up from reference TRBV11-2 and TRBJ2-7, is EAGVAQSPRYKIIEKRQSVAFWCNPISGHATLYWYQQILGQGPKLLIQFQNNGVVDDSQLPKDRFSAERLKGVDSTLKIQPAKLEDSAVYLCASSSSPGTYEQYFGPGTRLTVT.